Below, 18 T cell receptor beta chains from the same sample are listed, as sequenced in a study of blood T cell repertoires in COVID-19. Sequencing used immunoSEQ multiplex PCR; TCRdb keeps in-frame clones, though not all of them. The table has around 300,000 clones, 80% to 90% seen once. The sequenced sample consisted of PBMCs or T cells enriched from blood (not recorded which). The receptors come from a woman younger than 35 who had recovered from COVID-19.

In nucleotides, the CDR3 is TGTGCCACCAGTGTCGGGGGGGTCCGTGCGCAGTATTTT. Protein sequence: CATSVGGVRAQYF. The V call is TRBV24-1, the J call TRBJ2-3; 8 bases match TRBD2. V lost 5 bases to trimming and J lost 10 bases; unmatched junction nucleotides: 7. The CDR3 runs to 13 residues. From germline, CDR1 is KGHDR and CDR2 SFDVKD.

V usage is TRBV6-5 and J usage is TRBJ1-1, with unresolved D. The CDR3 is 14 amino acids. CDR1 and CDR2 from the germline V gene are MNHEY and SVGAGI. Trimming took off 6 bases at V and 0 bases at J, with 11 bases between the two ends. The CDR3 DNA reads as TGTGCCAGCAGACTAACATCTCTGAACACTGAAGCTTTCTTT. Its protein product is CASRLTSLNTEAFF.

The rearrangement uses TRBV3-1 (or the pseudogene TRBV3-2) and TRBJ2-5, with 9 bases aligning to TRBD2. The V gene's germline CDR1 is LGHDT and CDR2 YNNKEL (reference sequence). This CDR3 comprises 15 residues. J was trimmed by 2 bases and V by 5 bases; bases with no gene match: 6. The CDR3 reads CASSFWTSAQETQYF. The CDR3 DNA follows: TGTGCCAGCAGCTTTTGGACTAGCGCACAAGAGACCCAGTACTTC.

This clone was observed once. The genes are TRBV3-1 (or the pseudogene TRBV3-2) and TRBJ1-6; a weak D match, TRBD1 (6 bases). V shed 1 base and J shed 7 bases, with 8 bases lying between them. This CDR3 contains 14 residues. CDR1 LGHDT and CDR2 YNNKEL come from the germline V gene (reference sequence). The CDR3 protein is CASSQVGQNSPLHF. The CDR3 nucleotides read TGTGCCAGCAGCCAAGTTGGACAGAATTCACCCCTCCACTTT.

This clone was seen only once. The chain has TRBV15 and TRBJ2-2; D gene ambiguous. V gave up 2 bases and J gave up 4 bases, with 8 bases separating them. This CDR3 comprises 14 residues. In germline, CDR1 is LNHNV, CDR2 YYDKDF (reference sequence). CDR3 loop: CATSRTSGTGELFF. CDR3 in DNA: TGTGCCACCAGCAGAACGTCAGGCACCGGGGAGCTGTTTTTT.

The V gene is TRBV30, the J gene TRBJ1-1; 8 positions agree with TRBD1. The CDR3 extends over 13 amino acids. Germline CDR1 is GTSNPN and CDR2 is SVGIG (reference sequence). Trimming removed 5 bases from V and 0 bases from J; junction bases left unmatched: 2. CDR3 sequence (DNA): TGTGCCTGGGACAGGGGAATGAACACTGAAGCTTTCTTT. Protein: CAWDRGMNTEAFF. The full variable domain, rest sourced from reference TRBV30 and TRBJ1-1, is SQTIHQWPATLVQPVGSPLSLECTVEGTSNPNLYWYRQAAGRGLQLLFYSVGIGQISSEVPQNLSASRPQDRQFILSSKKLLLSDSGFYLCAWDRGMNTEAFFGQGTRLTVV.

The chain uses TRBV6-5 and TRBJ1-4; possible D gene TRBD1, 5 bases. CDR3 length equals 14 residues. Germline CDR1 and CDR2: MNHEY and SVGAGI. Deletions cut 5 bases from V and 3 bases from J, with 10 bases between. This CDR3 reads CASSPSGANEKLFF. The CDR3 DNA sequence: TGTGCCAGCAGTCCCTCGGGGGCTAATGAAAAACTGTTTTTT.

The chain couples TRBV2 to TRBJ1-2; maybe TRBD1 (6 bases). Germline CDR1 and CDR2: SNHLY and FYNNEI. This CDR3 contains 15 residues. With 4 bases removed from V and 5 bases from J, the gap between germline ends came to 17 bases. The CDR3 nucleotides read TGTGCCAGCAGTGCCTCGGGACACCCTGGGTATGGCTACACCTTC. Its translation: CASSASGHPGYGYTF.

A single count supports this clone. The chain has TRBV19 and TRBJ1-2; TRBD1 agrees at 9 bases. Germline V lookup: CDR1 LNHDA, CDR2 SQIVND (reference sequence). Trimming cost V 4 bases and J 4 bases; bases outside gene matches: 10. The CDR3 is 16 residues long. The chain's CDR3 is CASSTPDRGLSYGYTF. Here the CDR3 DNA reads TGTGCCAGTAGTACCCCGGACAGGGGCTTGTCCTATGGCTACACCTTC.

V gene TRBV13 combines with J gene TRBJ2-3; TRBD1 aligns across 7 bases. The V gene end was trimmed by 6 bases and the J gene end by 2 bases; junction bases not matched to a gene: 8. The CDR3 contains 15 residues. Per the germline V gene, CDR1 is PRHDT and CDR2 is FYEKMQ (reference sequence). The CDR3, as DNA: TGTGCCAGCAGTCTAACAGGGGCTTCCACAGATACGCAGTATTTT. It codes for CASSLTGASTDTQYF.

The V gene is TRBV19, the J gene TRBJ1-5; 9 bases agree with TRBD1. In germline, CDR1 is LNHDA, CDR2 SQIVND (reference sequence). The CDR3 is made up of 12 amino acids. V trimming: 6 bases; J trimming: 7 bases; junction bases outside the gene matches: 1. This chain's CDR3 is CASRTGGQPQHF. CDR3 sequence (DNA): TGTGCCAGTAGGACAGGGGGACAGCCCCAGCATTTT. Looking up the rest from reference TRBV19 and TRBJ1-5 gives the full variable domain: DGGITQSPKYLFRKEGQNVTLSCEQNLNHDAMYWYRQDPGQGLRLIYYSQIVNDFQKGDIAEGYSVSREKKESFPLTVTSAQKNPTAFYLCASRTGGQPQHFGDGTRLSIL.

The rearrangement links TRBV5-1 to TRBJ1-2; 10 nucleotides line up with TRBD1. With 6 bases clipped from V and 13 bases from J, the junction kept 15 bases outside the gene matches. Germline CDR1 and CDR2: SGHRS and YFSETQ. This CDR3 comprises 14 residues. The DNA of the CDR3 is TGCGCCAGCACCAAATCGACAGGGGGCTCGGATTTCACCTTC. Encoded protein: CASTKSTGGSDFTF.

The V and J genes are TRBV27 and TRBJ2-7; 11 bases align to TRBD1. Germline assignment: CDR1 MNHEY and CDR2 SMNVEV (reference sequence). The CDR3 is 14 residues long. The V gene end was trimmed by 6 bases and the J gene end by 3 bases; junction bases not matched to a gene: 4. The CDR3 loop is CASSGTGGVYEQYF. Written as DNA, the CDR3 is TGTGCCAGCAGCGGGACAGGGGGGGTCTACGAGCAGTACTTC.

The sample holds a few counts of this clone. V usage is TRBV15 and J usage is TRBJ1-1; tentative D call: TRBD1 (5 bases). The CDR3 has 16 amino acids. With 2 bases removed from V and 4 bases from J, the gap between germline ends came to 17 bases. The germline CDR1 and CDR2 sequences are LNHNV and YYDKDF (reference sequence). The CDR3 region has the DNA TGTGCCACCAGCAGACAGTTCAGGGCTGGAGTCACTGAAGCTTTCTTT. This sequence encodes CATSRQFRAGVTEAFF. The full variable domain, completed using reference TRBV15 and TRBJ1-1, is DAMVIQNPRYQVTQFGKPVTLSCSQTLNHNVMYWYQQKSSQAPKLLFHYYDKDFNNEADTPDNFQSRRPNTSFCFLDIRSPGLGDTAMYLCATSRQFRAGVTEAFFGQGTRLTVV.

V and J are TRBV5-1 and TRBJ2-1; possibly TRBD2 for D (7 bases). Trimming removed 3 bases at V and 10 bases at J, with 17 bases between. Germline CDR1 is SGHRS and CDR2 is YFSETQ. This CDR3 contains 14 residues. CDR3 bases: TGCGCCAGCAGCTCCGCGGGGGCCTGGGGGGAGCAGTTCTTC. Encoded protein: CASSSAGAWGEQFF.

CDR3 amino acids: CASSRGGPEQYF. CDR3 sequence (DNA): TGTGCCAGCAGCCGTGGCGGTCCCGAGCAGTACTTC. V and J are TRBV7-8 and TRBJ2-7; no definite D call. Germline V gives CDR1 SGHVS, CDR2 FQNEAQ. This CDR3 spans 12 amino acids. With 5 bases removed from V and 6 bases from J, the gap between germline ends came to 11 bases.

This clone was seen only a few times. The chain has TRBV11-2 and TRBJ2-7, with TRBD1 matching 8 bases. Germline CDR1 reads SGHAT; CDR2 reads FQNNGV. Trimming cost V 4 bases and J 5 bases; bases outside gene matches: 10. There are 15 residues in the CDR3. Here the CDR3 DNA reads TGTGCCAGCAGCTGGGGTAGTCCAGGGGGCGACGAGCAGTACTTC. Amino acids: CASSWGSPGGDEQYF.

The CDR3: CASSGQGVEGYTF. The CDR3 coding sequence is TGTGCCAGCAGCGGACAGGGTGTTGAAGGCTACACCTTC. The chain joins TRBV7-9 to TRBJ1-2; 8 bases align to TRBD1. Trimming at V came to 5 bases and at J to 8 bases, leaving 7 bases not matched to a gene. There are 13 residues in the CDR3. The V gene's germline CDR1 is SEHNR and CDR2 FQNEAQ (reference sequence).